A single sample gave rise to the 29 T cell receptor beta chains below, sequenced in a study of cytomegalovirus exposure and HLA in healthy donors. Using immunoSEQ multiplex PCR, the repertoire was profiled, and TCRdb retains in-frame clones only, with some absent. The sample has about 220,000 clones, 87% seen once. The sequencing sample was made of PBMCs. The source of these receptors is a man between 18 and 29 years old in good health and CMV-seronegative.

J is TRBJ1-4 and V is TRBV5-6; D is uncertain. Germline CDR1 and CDR2: SGHDT and YYEEEE. This CDR3 comprises 13 residues. V was cut by 1 base and J by 5 bases, with 6 bases left in between. The CDR3 DNA is TGTGCCAGCAGCTTGTGGCACAATGAAAAACTGTTTTTT. The encoded protein is CASSLWHNEKLFF. Variable domain in full (rest from reference TRBV5-6 and TRBJ1-4): DAGVTQSPTHLIKTRGQQVTLRCSPKSGHDTVSWYQQALGQGPQFIFQYYEEEERQRGNFPDRFSGHQFPNYSSELNVNALLLGDSALYLCASSLWHNEKLFFGSGTQLSVL.

This clone showed up just once. The chain recombines TRBV7-9 with TRBJ2-6; D may be TRBD1 (5 bases). Germline values: CDR1 SEHNR, CDR2 FQNEAQ (reference sequence). V shed 2 bases and J shed 2 bases, with 7 bases lying between them. The CDR3 has 15 residues. As DNA, the CDR3 is TGTGCCAGCAGCTTAAGGGGCACTGGGGCCAACGTCCTGACTTTC. Encoded protein: CASSLRGTGANVLTF. Using reference TRBV7-9 and TRBJ2-6 for the parts outside the CDR3, the full variable domain is DTGVSQNPRHKITKRGQNVTFRCDPISEHNRLYWYRQTLGQGPEFLTYFQNEAQLEKSRLLSDRFSAERPKGSFSTLEIQRTEQGDSAMYLCASSLRGTGANVLTFGAGSRLTVL.

This sequence joins TRBV4-3 and TRBJ2-7; 7 nucleotides match TRBD1. The junction had 6 bases not matched to a gene; V was cut back by 4 bases and J by 3 bases. The CDR3 spans 14 residues. Germline V CDR1 and CDR2: LGHNA, YSLEER. The CDR3 region has the DNA TGCGCCAGCAGCCCGAACAGGGGTCTCTACGAGCAGTACTTC. It encodes CASSPNRGLYEQYF.

The gene calls are TRBV28 and TRBJ2-7; TRBD1 matches at 7 bases. The CDR3 contains 11 residues. Germline V lookup: CDR1 MDHEN, CDR2 SYDVKM. J lost 9 bases, V lost 5 bases, and 4 bases had no gene match. Written as DNA, the CDR3 is TGTGCCAGCAGTGCGCGGACAGGGCAGTACTTC. Protein product: CASSARTGQYF.

The chain joins TRBV11-2 to TRBJ2-5, with D perhaps matching TRBD1 (6 bases). The CDR3 has 14 residues. With 8 bases removed from V and 0 bases from J, the gap between germline ends came to 13 bases. CDR1 and CDR2 (germline): SGHAT, FQNNGV. Written as DNA, the CDR3 is TGTGCCAGCTTACAGGGTAGTTACCAAGAGACCCAGTACTTC. It specifies CASLQGSYQETQYF.

The chain combines TRBV7-2 with TRBJ2-6, with D uncertain. Germline V gives CDR1 SGHTA, CDR2 FQGNSA. Trimming left V 5 bases short and J 0 bases short, with 5 bases between. The CDR3 has 14 amino acids. The DNA for the CDR3 is TGTGCCAGCAGCCGTTTCTCTGGGGCCAACGTCCTGACTTTC. Amino acid sequence: CASSRFSGANVLTF.

This chain connects TRBV6-9 to TRBJ2-7; unclear D gene. This CDR3 has 14 residues. CDR1 is MNHGY, CDR2 SVAAGI, per germline. V lost 0 bases and J 2 bases, leaving 8 bases between the germline ends. The CDR3 region is CASSYSWLTYEQYF. As DNA, the CDR3 is TGTGCCAGCAGTTATTCATGGCTGACCTACGAGCAGTACTTC.

The genes are TRBV4-1 and TRBJ2-4; 7 nucleotides align to TRBD1. Germline assignment: CDR1 MGHRA and CDR2 YSYEKL. There are 17 residues in the CDR3. V gave up 3 bases and J gave up 3 bases; unmatched junction bases: 11. In DNA, the CDR3 is TGCGCCAGCAGCCAGCCGTTAACAGGGGTTCGCAAAAACATTCAGTACTTC. Its protein is CASSQPLTGVRKNIQYF.

The rearrangement links TRBV7-9 to TRBJ1-5; D perhaps matches TRBD1 (6 bases). CDR3 length: 14 amino acids. The germline CDR1 and CDR2 sequences are SEHNR and FQNEAQ (reference sequence). Trimming stripped 2 bases from V and 5 bases from J, with 10 bases between. In nucleotides, the CDR3 is TGTGCCAGCAGCTTACAGGGGAGTGATCAGCCCCAGCATTTT. Protein sequence: CASSLQGSDQPQHF.

The chain carries TRBV28 and TRBJ2-7, with TRBD1 matching over 7 bases. This CDR3 has 15 amino acids. V lost 3 bases, J lost 4 bases, and 9 bases stayed unmatched. Germline CDR1 MDHEN, CDR2 SYDVKM. The CDR3 sequence is CASSFMRTGRYEQYF. CDR3 in DNA: TGTGCCAGCAGTTTTATGCGGACAGGCCGATACGAGCAGTACTTC.

V usage is TRBV7-9 and J usage is TRBJ2-1, with a tentative D call TRBD2 (6 bases). The ends were cut back, 2 bases at V and 15 bases at J, with 14 bases in the middle. CDR1 is SEHNR, CDR2 FQNEAQ, per germline (reference sequence). The CDR3 runs to 12 residues. Here the CDR3 DNA reads TGTGCCAGCAGCTTAATTGGCCGGGAGTCGTTCTTC. Translated, it gives CASSLIGRESFF.

The chain recombines TRBV28 with TRBJ2-7; 7 positions match TRBD1. Per germline, CDR1 MDHEN and CDR2 SYDVKM. J lost 2 bases, V lost 5 bases, and 6 bases had no gene match. The CDR3 runs 14 residues. CDR3 sequence (DNA): TGTGCCAGCAGTCCCGGGACAGTAACCTACGAGCAGTACTTC. Translation: CASSPGTVTYEQYF. Using reference TRBV28 and TRBJ2-7 for the parts outside the CDR3, the full variable domain is DVKVTQSSRYLVKRTGEKVFLECVQDMDHENMFWYRQDPGLGLRLIYFSYDVKMKEKGDIPEGYSVSREKKERFSLILESASTNQTSMYLCASSPGTVTYEQYFGPGTRLTVT.

This clone was found a few times. The J gene is TRBJ2-5, the V gene TRBV10-1, with 7 bases identical to TRBD2. Germline-derived CDR1 and CDR2 are WNHNN and SYGVQD (reference sequence). V gave up 5 bases and J gave up 2 bases; unmatched junction bases: 2. CDR3 length: 13 residues. The CDR3 bases are TGCGCCAGCAGTCGGACTAGGCAAGAGACCCAGTACTTC. This sequence encodes CASSRTRQETQYF.

The chain joins TRBV9 to TRBJ2-5; tentatively, D is TRBD2 (5 bases). The V end lost 0 bases, the J end lost 4 bases, and 10 bases lay between the germline ends. The CDR3 is 14 residues long. Per germline, CDR1 SGDLS and CDR2 YYNGEE. CDR3 loop: CASSVAGIGETQYF. CDR3 bases: TGTGCCAGCAGCGTAGCGGGGATTGGAGAGACCCAGTACTTC.

This clone was seen only once. The V gene is TRBV30, the J gene TRBJ1-2; tentatively, D is TRBD1 (5 bases). Germline V gene data show CDR1 as GTSNPN and CDR2 as SVGIG (reference sequence). V gave up 2 bases and J gave up 9 bases, with 22 bases separating them. CDR3 length: 15 residues. DNA for the CDR3: TGTGCCTGGAGTTACCCGCTTCGGGGGGGGGATCGCTACACCTTC. This translates into CAWSYPLRGGDRYTF.

The rearrangement joins TRBV13 to TRBJ2-5; D perhaps matches TRBD1 (6 bases). Germline V gene data show CDR1 as PRHDT and CDR2 as FYEKMQ (reference sequence). Trimming cost V 6 bases and J 1 base, with 12 bases left between them. This CDR3 comprises 14 residues. Written as DNA, the CDR3 is TGTGCCAGCAGAGTTACAGGGTTCCAAGAGACCCAGTACTTC. Translation: CASRVTGFQETQYF. Full variable domain (outside the CDR3, taken from reference TRBV13 and TRBJ2-5): AAGVIQSPRHLIKEKRETATLKCYPIPRHDTVYWYQQGPGQDPQFLISFYEKMQSDKGSIPDRFSAQQFSDYHSELNMSSLELGDSALYFCASRVTGFQETQYFGPGTRLLVL.

The V call is TRBV28, the J call TRBJ1-1; a weak D match, TRBD1 (6 bases). The CDR3 spans 17 residues. With 5 bases removed from V and 0 bases from J, the gap between germline ends came to 19 bases. Looked up from germline, CDR1 is MDHEN and CDR2 is SYDVKM. The CDR3 region has the DNA TGTGCCAGCAGTCCCCTGTCAGGGGCATTCATGAACACTGAAGCTTTCTTT. The encoded protein is CASSPLSGAFMNTEAFF.

The chain has TRBV2 and TRBJ2-5; tentative D call: TRBD2 (7 bases). Germline values: CDR1 SNHLY, CDR2 FYNNEI. V was shortened by 8 bases and J by 5 bases, with 12 bases between the two germline ends. This CDR3 has 12 amino acids. Here the CDR3 reads CASQGGGETQYF. CDR3 bases: TGTGCCAGCCAAGGGGGAGGGGAGACCCAGTACTTC. Full variable domain (outside the CDR3, taken from reference TRBV2 and TRBJ2-5): EPEVTQTPSHQVTQMGQEVILRCVPISNHLYFYWYRQILGQKVEFLVSFYNNEISEKSEIFDDQFSVERPDGSNFTLKIRSTKLEDSAMYFCASQGGGETQYFGPGTRLLVL.

J is TRBJ2-3 and V is TRBV7-2; 8 nucleotides agree with TRBD2. The CDR3 has 17 amino acids. Germline CDR1 SGHTA, CDR2 FQGNSA. V shed 5 bases, J shed 5 bases, and the junction held 15 bases outside the gene matches. The CDR3 here is CASSLDGLAGRGDTQYF. DNA of the CDR3: TGTGCCAGCAGCCTAGACGGTCTAGCGGGCCGGGGAGATACGCAGTATTTT.

The genes are TRBV7-3 and TRBJ2-3; 9 bases match TRBD2. The CDR3 has 16 amino acids. Germline trimming cut 0 bases from V and 4 bases from J; bases unmatched to any gene: 5. Per the germline V gene, CDR1 is SGHTA and CDR2 is FQGTGA. CDR3 loop: CASSLTTAGGPDTQYF. The CDR3 DNA follows: TGTGCCAGCAGCTTAACAACGGCGGGAGGGCCAGATACGCAGTATTTT.

As for this clone: Relative to the germline gene, one junction end is altered; a read error may explain this. The chain recombines TRBV7-7 with TRBJ2-5; 8 bases align to TRBD1. Germline V gene sequence: CDR1 SSHAT, CDR2 FNYEAQ (reference sequence). This CDR3 is 16 amino acids long. CDR3 bases: TGTGCTAGCAGCTCGGGACGTTCCAGGGGGCCGGAGACCCAGTACTTC. As protein: CASSSGRSRGPETQYF.

The J gene is TRBJ2-7, the V gene TRBV10-3, with 11 bases identical to TRBD2. Trimming cost V 7 bases and J 2 bases; bases outside gene matches: 4. This CDR3 has 14 amino acids. Germline CDR1 reads ENHRY; CDR2 reads SYGVKD. The DNA for the CDR3 is TGTGCCATCAACCCTAGCGGGGGGACCTACGAGCAGTACTTC. It specifies CAINPSGGTYEQYF.

The table lists this clone with a count of one. The chain couples TRBV29-1 to TRBJ2-2, with a weak D call TRBD2 (6 bases). Germline lookup yields CDR1 SQVTM and CDR2 ANQGSEA. Between the trimmed V and J ends, which lost 3 bases and 3 bases, there was a span of 11 bases. The CDR3 runs to 14 residues. The CDR3 region has the DNA TGCAGCGTTGAGGGACGGGACTACACCGGGGAGCTGTTTTTT. Translation gives CSVEGRDYTGELFF.

The chain joins TRBV19 to TRBJ2-2, with TRBD2 matching 12 bases. CDR1 and CDR2 (germline): LNHDA, SQIVND (reference sequence). The CDR3 has 16 residues. Trimming cost V 4 bases and J 7 bases; bases outside gene matches: 7. CDR3 loop: CASSKLAGGRGGELFF. CDR3 sequence (DNA): TGTGCCAGTAGTAAACTAGCGGGAGGCCGGGGCGGGGAGCTGTTTTTT.

A few counts support this clone. J is TRBJ1-2 and V is TRBV4-1; weak D call: TRBD1 (5 bases). V lost 3 bases, J lost 8 bases, and 13 bases lay in between. The CDR3 has 13 amino acids. Looked up from germline, CDR1 is MGHRA and CDR2 is YSYEKL. CDR3 bases: TGCGCCAGCAGCCACCAGGGTTATGTCGGCTACACCTTC. Translation gives CASSHQGYVGYTF.

The chain uses TRBV5-1 and TRBJ2-7, with D tentatively TRBD2 (6 bases). V lost 4 bases and J lost 0, with 11 bases in between. This CDR3 is 14 amino acids long. Germline V CDR1 and CDR2: SGHRS, YFSETQ. CDR3: CASSPGDGSYEQYF. The DNA for the CDR3 is TGCGCCAGCAGCCCGGGGGACGGCTCCTACGAGCAGTACTTC.

The V call is TRBV28, the J call TRBJ1-1; weak D call: TRBD1 (6 bases). The germline gives CDR1 MDHEN, CDR2 SYDVKM. Trimming took 6 bases from V and 5 from J, leaving 10 bases between them. This CDR3 has 12 amino acids. CDR3 sequence reads: CASSYDRTEAFF. The CDR3 region has the DNA TGTGCCAGCAGCTACGACAGGACTGAAGCTTTCTTT.

This chain's CDR3 is CVSGGSNQPQHF. In nucleotides, the CDR3 is TGTGTGTCAGGGGGAAGCAATCAGCCCCAGCATTTT. This chain joins TRBV2 and TRBJ1-5; 7 bases are a match to TRBD1. The length of the CDR3 is 12 residues. Germline CDR1 reads SNHLY; CDR2 reads FYNNEI. The whole variable domain, filled in from reference TRBV2 and TRBJ1-5, reads EPEVTQTPSHQVTQMGQEVILRCVPISNHLYFYWYRQILGQKVEFLVSFYNNEISEKSEIFDDQFSVERPDGSNFTLKIRSTKLEDSAMYFCVSGGSNQPQHFGDGTRLSIL.

This clone has a single count. The chain combines TRBV5-4 with TRBJ2-5; 9 nucleotides align to TRBD2. This CDR3 has 16 amino acids. V shed 0 bases and J 4 bases; nucleotides not matched to a gene: 7. In germline, CDR1 is SGHNT, CDR2 YYREEE (reference sequence). The CDR3 protein is CASSLEAAGGVETQYF. In DNA, the CDR3 is TGTGCCAGCAGCTTGGAGGCGGCGGGGGGGGTAGAGACCCAGTACTTC. Together with reference TRBV5-4 and TRBJ2-5, the CDR3 gives the full variable domain: ETGVTQSPTHLIKTRGQQVTLRCSSQSGHNTVSWYQQALGQGPQFIFQYYREEENGRGNFPPRFSGLQFPNYSSELNVNALELDDSALYLCASSLEAAGGVETQYFGPGTRLLVL.